This entry is about one T cell receptor (beta chain). Sequencing was performed with immunoSEQ multiplex PCR; in TCRdb, only in-frame clones are kept and a portion is missing. The sample includes 150,000 to 200,000 clones, 94% seen only once; the top ten take 7.5% to 8.5%. The data originate from a study of control samples from healthy donors and cancer patients. This CDR3 spans 15 amino acids. Germline V gives CDR1 MGHRA, CDR2 YSYEKL. V gave up 5 bases and J gave up 3 bases; unmatched junction bases: 3. This receptor was identified in a woman between 40 and 55 years old in good health. The chain couples TRBV4-1 to TRBJ2-3, with TRBD2 matching 12 bases. The source material was blood. DNA for the CDR3: TGCGCCAGCAGCAGGACTAGCGGGACTACAGATACGCAGTATTTT. This translates into CASSRTSGTTDTQYF.